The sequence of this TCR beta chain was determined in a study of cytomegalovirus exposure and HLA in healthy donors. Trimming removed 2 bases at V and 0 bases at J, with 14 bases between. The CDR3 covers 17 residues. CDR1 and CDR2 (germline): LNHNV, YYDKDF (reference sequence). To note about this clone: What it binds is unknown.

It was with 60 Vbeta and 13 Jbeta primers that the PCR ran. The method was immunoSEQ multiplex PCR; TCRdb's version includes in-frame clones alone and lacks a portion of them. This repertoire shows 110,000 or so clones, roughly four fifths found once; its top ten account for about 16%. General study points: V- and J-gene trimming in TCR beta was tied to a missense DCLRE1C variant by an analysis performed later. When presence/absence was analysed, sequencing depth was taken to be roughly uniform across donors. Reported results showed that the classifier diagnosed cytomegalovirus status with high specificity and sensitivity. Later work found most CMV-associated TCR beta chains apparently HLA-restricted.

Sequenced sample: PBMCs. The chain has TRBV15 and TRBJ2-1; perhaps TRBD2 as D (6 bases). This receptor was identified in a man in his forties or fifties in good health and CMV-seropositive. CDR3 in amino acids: CATSRTYLATSYNEQFF. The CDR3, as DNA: TGTGCCACCAGCAGAACTTATCTAGCGACCTCCTACAATGAGCAGTTCTTC.